The T cell receptor beta chain described here comes from a study of blood T cell repertoires in COVID-19. Study context: T cells, B-cell-depleted T cells, or PBMCs provided the cDNA or gDNA that served as material.

Germline V gene data show CDR1 as SGHNT and CDR2 as YENEEA. This CDR3 spans 17 amino acids. With V trimmed by 5 bases and J by 5 bases, 14 bases remained unmatched. Repertoires were generated with immunoSEQ multiplex PCR, while TCRdb's copy carries only in-frame clones and drops some. The data contain over 200,000 clones, about 91% of them singletons. This rearrangement joins TRBV11-3 to TRBJ2-2, with TRBD2 matching 7 bases. The TCR comes from a woman in her thirties or forties with acute COVID-19. The sequenced sample was PBMCs or T cells enriched from blood (not recorded which). CDR3: CASSPFGSGIMTGELFF. DNA for the CDR3: TGTGCCAGCAGCCCCTTCGGCAGCGGGATCATGACCGGGGAGCTGTTTTTT.